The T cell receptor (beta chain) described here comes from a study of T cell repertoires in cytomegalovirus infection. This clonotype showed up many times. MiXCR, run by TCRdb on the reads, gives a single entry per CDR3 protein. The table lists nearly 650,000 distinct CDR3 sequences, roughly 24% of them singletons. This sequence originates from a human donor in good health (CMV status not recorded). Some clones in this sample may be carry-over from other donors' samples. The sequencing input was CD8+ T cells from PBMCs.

This CDR3 is CASSLDRVEETQYF. CDR3 sequence (DNA): TGTGCCAGCAGCTTGGACAGGGTTGAGGAGACCCAGTACTTC. The J gene is TRBJ2-5, the V gene TRBV28; the match to TRBD1 covers 8 bases. V was pared by 6 bases and J by 5 bases, with 8 bases of the junction left unmatched. Germline CDR1 MDHEN, CDR2 SYDVKM. The CDR3 consists of 14 residues.